This entry features one T cell receptor (beta chain) sequence. This specimen comes from a study of shared clonotypes between healthy human individuals. Naive CD8 cells lacked CD45RO and underwent positive selection for CCR7, leaving out terminally differentiated effector memory CD45RA+ cells. The protocol was immunoSEQ multiplex PCR, while the TCRdb copy is restricted to in-frame clones and leaves out a portion. Counted here are some 2,100,000 clones, 93% occurring once; the ten biggest clones make up around 1.7%. The V end was cut by 6 bases, the J end by 7 bases, with 12 bases between. From germline, CDR1 is MNHEY and CDR2 SVGAGI. The CDR3 has 12 amino acids.

The receptor was derived from a man between 18 and 35 years old in good health. Some clones in this sample may be carry-over from other donors' samples. The sample was naive CD8+ T cells from PBMCs. This chain links TRBV6-5 with TRBJ1-1, with D perhaps matching TRBD1 (5 bases). The CDR3: CASRSGGYEAFF. As DNA, the CDR3 is TGTGCCAGCAGGTCTGGGGGTTATGAAGCTTTCTTT.